These 27 T cell receptor beta chains originate from one sample sequenced in a study of control samples from healthy donors and cancer patients. Sequencing was performed with immunoSEQ multiplex PCR; in TCRdb, only in-frame clones are kept and a portion is missing. The sample holds some 200,000 clones; roughly 91% are singletons and the top ten take 1.4% to 1.5%. Sequencing was done on a sample of blood. The origin of the receptors is a man aged 18 to 30 in good health.

This clone was recorded only once. The rearrangement joins TRBV12-3 or TRBV12-4 to TRBJ1-1; D uncertain. The CDR3 extends over 13 amino acids. Trimming shortened V by 3 bases and J by 1 base, and 6 bases separated the two germline ends. The CDR3, as DNA: TGTGCCAGCAGTTTCATAGGGAACACTGAAGCTTTCTTT. Protein sequence: CASSFIGNTEAFF.

This rearrangement joins TRBV9 to TRBJ2-6; unclear D gene. The CDR3 covers 13 residues. CDR1 is SGDLS, CDR2 YYNGEE, per germline. The V gene lost 4 bases and the J gene lost 0 bases, with 2 bases spanning the gap. The CDR3 coding sequence is TGTGCCAGCAGCCCCTCTGGGGCCAACGTCCTGACTTTC. This translates into CASSPSGANVLTF.

The chain combines TRBV5-1 with TRBJ1-1; D gene unclear. V lost 1 base and J lost 4, with 17 bases in between. From germline, CDR1 is SGHRS and CDR2 YFSETQ. CDR3 length: 16 residues. The CDR3 is CASSLSGRDTSTEAFF. The CDR3 DNA follows: TGCGCCAGCAGCTTGAGTGGACGGGATACTAGCACTGAAGCTTTCTTT.

The V and J genes are TRBV19 and TRBJ1-5, with 12 bases that match TRBD1. The germline V gene has CDR1 LNHDA and CDR2 SQIVND (reference sequence). The CDR3 consists of 17 residues. J gave up 6 bases and V 5 bases, and 11 bases lay outside the gene matches. The CDR3 bases are TGTGCCAGTAGTCTGACACCGGGACAGGGGGCGGCTCAGCCCCAGCATTTT. Translation: CASSLTPGQGAAQPQHF.

The CDR3 DNA reads as TGTGCCAGCAAACATCTAGCGGGGGGGCAATACAATGAGCAGTTCTTC. Its translation: CASKHLAGGQYNEQFF. The V call is TRBV7-8, the J call TRBJ2-1; TRBD2 aligns across 12 bases. The CDR3 is 16 residues long. Trimming cost V 7 bases and J 4 bases; bases outside gene matches: 8. Germline-derived CDR1 and CDR2 are SGHVS and FQNEAQ.

The rearrangement joins TRBV18 to TRBJ2-7; 8 positions match TRBD2. V shed 6 bases and J 3 bases; nucleotides not matched to a gene: 7. The CDR3 has 14 amino acids. Germline V gene data show CDR1 as KGHSH and CDR2 as LQKENI. CDR3 amino acids: CASSHGLAVYEQYF. Here the CDR3 DNA reads TGTGCCAGCTCTCACGGACTAGCCGTCTACGAGCAGTACTTC.

V gene TRBV9 combines with J gene TRBJ2-3, with TRBD2 matching over 9 bases. The CDR3 totals 15 residues. The germline V gene has CDR1 SGDLS and CDR2 YYNGEE. The junction had 6 bases not matched to a gene; V was cut back by 4 bases and J by 3 bases. The CDR3 loop reads CASSRGGAGTDTQYF. CDR3 in DNA: TGTGCCAGCAGCCGCGGGGGGGCTGGGACAGATACGCAGTATTTT.

The chain combines TRBV7-8 with TRBJ2-4; 11 bases line up with TRBD1. Germline lookup yields CDR1 SGHVS and CDR2 FQNEAQ. This CDR3 spans 16 amino acids. V dropped 5 bases and J dropped 3; count of bases not matched to a gene: 6. CDR3 amino acids: CASSIWTGGNKNIQYF. The CDR3 DNA reads as TGTGCCAGCAGCATTTGGACAGGGGGCAACAAAAACATTCAGTACTTC.

This chain connects TRBV5-1 to TRBJ2-3; the D is unclear. CDR3 length: 14 amino acids. The V and J ends lost 2 bases and 0 bases respectively, with 7 bases between them. In germline, CDR1 is SGHRS, CDR2 YFSETQ. The CDR3 here is CASSFRASTDTQYF. The CDR3 coding sequence is TGCGCCAGCAGCTTCCGTGCTAGCACAGATACGCAGTATTTT.

The V gene is TRBV5-6, the J gene TRBJ2-3, with D uncertain. V was cut by 2 bases and J by 1 base, with 8 bases left in between. The CDR3 consists of 14 residues. Looked up from germline, CDR1 is SGHDT and CDR2 is YYEEEE. CDR3 nucleotides: TGTGCCAGCAGCTTCGCAATTGGCACAGATACGCAGTATTTT. Translating it yields CASSFAIGTDTQYF. Full variable domain (rest looked up from reference TRBV5-6 and TRBJ2-3): DAGVTQSPTHLIKTRGQQVTLRCSPKSGHDTVSWYQQALGQGPQFIFQYYEEEERQRGNFPDRFSGHQFPNYSSELNVNALLLGDSALYLCASSFAIGTDTQYFGPGTRLTVL.

The chain employs TRBV7-3 and TRBJ2-1; D is tentatively TRBD1 or TRBD2 (6 bases each). Germline V lookup: CDR1 SGHTA, CDR2 FQGTGA. The CDR3 loop spans 16 amino acids. V was pared by 1 base and J by 3 bases, with 13 bases between. CDR3 amino acids: CASSLIPQGGYNEQFF. The DNA of the CDR3 is TGTGCCAGCAGCTTAATACCACAGGGAGGCTACAATGAGCAGTTCTTC.

The chain carries TRBV11-2 and TRBJ1-6; D is unresolved. The CDR3 covers 14 residues. Germline CDR1 and CDR2: SGHAT and FQNNGV. The germline V and J ends were trimmed by 4 bases and 10 bases, with 14 bases remaining between them. This CDR3 is CASSYGEGRSPLHF. The CDR3 region has the DNA TGTGCCAGCAGCTACGGAGAGGGTCGGTCACCCCTCCACTTT. Full variable domain (remainder filled in from reference TRBV11-2 and TRBJ1-6): EAGVAQSPRYKIIEKRQSVAFWCNPISGHATLYWYQQILGQGPKLLIQFQNNGVVDDSQLPKDRFSAERLKGVDSTLKIQPAKLEDSAVYLCASSYGEGRSPLHFGNGTRLTVT.

The CDR3 DNA reads TGTGCCAGCAGCACGCATGACAGGGGGCGATTCTACAATGAGCAGTTCTTC. Translating it yields CASSTHDRGRFYNEQFF. This rearrangement joins TRBV7-9 to TRBJ2-1; 10 positions match TRBD1. J was trimmed by 3 bases and V by 5 bases; bases with no gene match: 10. This CDR3 has 17 amino acids. Germline V gives CDR1 SEHNR, CDR2 FQNEAQ (reference sequence).

The V call is TRBV27, the J call TRBJ2-7, with D unresolved. V lost 1 base, J lost 1 base, and 8 bases lay in between. The CDR3 is 14 residues long. The germline V gene has CDR1 MNHEY and CDR2 SMNVEV (reference sequence). CDR3: CASSLFRDSYEQYF. CDR3 nucleotide sequence: TGTGCCAGCAGTTTATTTAGGGATTCCTACGAGCAGTACTTC.

This rearrangement joins TRBV7-6 to TRBJ1-1; a possible D gene is TRBD1 (5 bases). V lost 0 bases and J lost 3, with 14 bases in between. Germline values: CDR1 SGHVS, CDR2 FNYEAQ. This CDR3 has 16 residues. CDR3 sequence reads: CASSLAGIKGHTEAFF. The CDR3 bases are TGTGCCAGCAGCTTAGCGGGGATAAAGGGACACACTGAAGCTTTCTTT.

J is TRBJ2-2 and V is TRBV23-1, with no clear D. TRBV23-1 is assigned to the ORF class and has an uncertain function. The ends were cut back, 5 bases at V and 9 bases at J, with 10 bases in the middle. This CDR3 is built from 12 residues. In nucleotides, the CDR3 is TGCGCCAGCAGTTCGGATCGCCGGGAGCTGTTTTTT. Protein: CASSSDRRELFF.

This clone was seen a single time. The J gene is TRBJ2-1, the V gene TRBV4-1, with 8 bases that match TRBD2. CDR1 MGHRA and CDR2 YSYEKL come from the germline V gene. The CDR3 has 16 residues. Losses at the gene ends were 3 bases for V and 5 bases for J; bases not matched to a gene: 9. The CDR3 DNA sequence: TGCGCCAGCAGCCAGTCTCGCGGGGGGAGTAACAATGAGCAGTTCTTC. It encodes CASSQSRGGSNNEQFF.

This clone has just one count. V gene TRBV18 combines with J gene TRBJ2-3; 16 positions agree with TRBD2. Germline assignment: CDR1 KGHSH and CDR2 LQKENI. This CDR3 has 21 residues. V dropped 1 base and J dropped 0; count of bases not matched to a gene: 10. The CDR3 protein is CASSPRAGTSGGATSTDTQYF. CDR3 DNA sequence: TGTGCCAGCTCACCACGCGCCGGGACTAGCGGGGGGGCGACTAGCACAGATACGCAGTATTTT.

The chain links TRBV5-1 to TRBJ1-1, with a possible D match to TRBD1 (6 bases). CDR1 is SGHRS and CDR2 is YFSETQ in the germline V gene. The CDR3 sequence is 14 residues long. V dropped 2 bases and J dropped 4 bases, with 12 bases sitting between them. The CDR3 sequence is CASSFSGGGTEAFF. CDR3 nucleotide sequence: TGCGCCAGCAGCTTCAGTGGAGGGGGCACTGAAGCTTTCTTT.

The chain uses TRBV18 and TRBJ2-3; the match to TRBD2 covers 9 bases. Germline-derived CDR1 and CDR2 are KGHSH and LQKENI. V lost 0 bases and J lost 6; bases outside the gene matches: 10. CDR3 length equals 17 residues. For the CDR3, the DNA is TGTGCCAGCTCACCACCGTCCGGGACTAGCCCTCGTGATACGCAGTATTTT. It specifies CASSPPSGTSPRDTQYF.

This sequence joins TRBV28 and TRBJ2-7; 11 positions match TRBD1. Germline loops: CDR1 MDHEN, CDR2 SYDVKM. J gave up 2 bases and V 8 bases, and 14 bases lay outside the gene matches. The CDR3 runs to 17 residues. In nucleotides, the CDR3 is TGTGCCAGCGGACAGGGGGCCGTACTTGATCCTCCCTACGAGCAGTACTTC. Its translation is CASGQGAVLDPPYEQYF.

The chain combines TRBV5-1 with TRBJ1-1; 9 nucleotides line up with TRBD1. This CDR3 spans 14 amino acids. CDR1 and CDR2 (germline): SGHRS, YFSETQ. V was clipped by 4 bases and J by 5 bases; unmatched bases: 6. The CDR3 here is CASSQTGTGTEAFF. The CDR3, as DNA: TGCGCCAGCAGCCAAACCGGGACAGGGACTGAAGCTTTCTTT.

CDR3 sequence: CASSLELTQHF. Here the CDR3 DNA reads TGTGCCAGCAGCTTGGAACTGACCCAGCATTTT. The V gene is TRBV5-8, the J gene TRBJ1-5; D gene unclear. From germline, CDR1 is SGHTS and CDR2 YDEGEE. V lost 0 bases, J lost 11 bases, and 6 bases lay in between. The CDR3 contains 11 residues. The full variable domain, its missing parts supplied by reference TRBV5-8 and TRBJ1-5, is EAGVTQSPTHLIKTRGQQATLRCSPISGHTSVYWYQQALGLGLQFLLWYDEGEERNRGNFPPRFSGRQFPNYSSELNVNALELEDSALYLCASSLELTQHFGDGTRLSIL.

In nucleotides, the CDR3 is TGTGCCAGCAGCTTACGAGCAGCAACCTACGAGCAGTACTTC. Its translation is CASSLRAATYEQYF. This rearrangement joins TRBV7-9 to TRBJ2-7; D remains unclear. Germline CDR1 SEHNR, CDR2 FQNEAQ (reference sequence). With 2 bases removed from V and 2 bases from J, the gap between germline ends came to 10 bases. This CDR3 is built from 14 residues.

V and J are TRBV2 and TRBJ2-3, with D maybe TRBD2 (7 bases). Germline V gene data show CDR1 as SNHLY and CDR2 as FYNNEI. Trimming took 4 bases from V and 1 from J, leaving 9 bases between them. This CDR3 is 14 amino acids long. DNA of the CDR3: TGTGCCAGCAGTGTCGGGGGGCGCACAGATACGCAGTATTTT. It is translated as CASSVGGRTDTQYF.

CDR3 in DNA: TGTGCCAGCAGCTTTCTGTGGACTAGCGCCACCGGGGAGCTGTTTTTT. It translates to CASSFLWTSATGELFF. J is TRBJ2-2 and V is TRBV5-5; TRBD2 matches 9 bases. V dropped 2 bases and J dropped 4; count of bases not matched to a gene: 6. Germline CDR1 reads SGHKS; CDR2 reads YYEKEE (reference sequence). This CDR3 region has 16 residues.

The rearrangement links TRBV6-1 to TRBJ1-5; 10 bases are a match to TRBD1. Trimming cost V 4 bases and J 2 bases; bases outside gene matches: 8. The germline V gene has CDR1 MNHNS and CDR2 SASEGT. The CDR3 covers 17 residues. The CDR3 spells CASSVLPGTGGNQPQHF. The CDR3 DNA reads TGTGCCAGCAGTGTGCTGCCCGGGACAGGGGGCAATCAGCCCCAGCATTTT.